This T cell receptor (beta chain) comes out of a study of blood T cell repertoires in COVID-19. Study-level background: PBMCs, B-cell-depleted T cells, or T cells were the source of the cDNA or gDNA that made up the material.

Profiled with immunoSEQ multiplex PCR; TCRdb holds only in-frame clones, not every one. The sample holds 240,000 or so clones, roughly 81% seen once. Trimming cost V 5 bases and J 8 bases; bases outside gene matches: 5. Per germline, CDR1 SGHRS and CDR2 YFSETQ. The CDR3 consists of 12 residues. This sequence originates from a woman older than 75 with COVID-19, enrolled during active disease. Sequencing was carried out using peripheral blood. The chain combines TRBV5-1 with TRBJ1-2; TRBD1 aligns across 8 bases. The CDR3 nucleotides read TGCGCCAGCAGAATTGGACAGGGCGGCTACACCTTC. This encodes CASRIGQGGYTF.